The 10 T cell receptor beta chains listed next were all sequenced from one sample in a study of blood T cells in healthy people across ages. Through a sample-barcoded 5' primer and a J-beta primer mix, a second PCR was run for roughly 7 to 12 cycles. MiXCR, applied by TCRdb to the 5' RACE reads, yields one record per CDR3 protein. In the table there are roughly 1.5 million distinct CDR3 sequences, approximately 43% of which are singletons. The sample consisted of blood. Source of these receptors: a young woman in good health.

The CDR3 nucleotides read TGTGCCAGCAGTTTTCCGGGGCATGGCTACACCTTC. Protein: CASSFPGHGYTF. This chain links TRBV27 with TRBJ1-2, with D maybe TRBD1 (5 bases). The CDR3 has 12 amino acids. The ends were cut back, 3 bases at V and 6 bases at J, with 8 bases in the middle. Germline CDR1 reads MNHEY; CDR2 reads SMNVEV (reference sequence).

The CDR3 sequence is CASSLKMGGRDGYTF. Here the CDR3 DNA reads TGTGCCAGCAGCTTAAAGATGGGGGGGAGAGATGGCTACACCTTC. The V call is TRBV7-2, the J call TRBJ1-2; a weak D match, TRBD1 (5 bases). The CDR3 is 15 residues long. CDR1 SGHTA and CDR2 FQGNSA come from the germline V gene. V was cut by 2 bases and J by 6 bases, with 16 bases left in between.

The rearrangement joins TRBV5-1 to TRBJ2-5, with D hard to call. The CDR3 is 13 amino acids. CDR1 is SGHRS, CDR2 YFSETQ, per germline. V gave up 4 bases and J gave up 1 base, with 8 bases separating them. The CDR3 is CASSVWVQETQYF. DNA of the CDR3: TGCGCCAGCAGCGTCTGGGTCCAAGAGACCCAGTACTTC.

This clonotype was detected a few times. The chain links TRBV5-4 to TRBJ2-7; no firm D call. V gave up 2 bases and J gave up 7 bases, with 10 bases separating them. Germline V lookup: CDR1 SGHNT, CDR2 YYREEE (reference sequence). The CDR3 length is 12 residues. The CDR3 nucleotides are TGTGCCAGCAGCTTTGAAGGGCGGGAGCAGTACTTC. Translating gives CASSFEGREQYF.

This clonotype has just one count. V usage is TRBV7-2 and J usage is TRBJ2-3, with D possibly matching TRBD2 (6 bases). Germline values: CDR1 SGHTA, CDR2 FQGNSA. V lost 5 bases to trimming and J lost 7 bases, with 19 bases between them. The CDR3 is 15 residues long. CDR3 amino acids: CASSQFVAAGHTQYF. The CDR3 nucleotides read TGTGCCAGCAGCCAATTTGTTGCAGCGGGCCATACGCAGTATTTT.

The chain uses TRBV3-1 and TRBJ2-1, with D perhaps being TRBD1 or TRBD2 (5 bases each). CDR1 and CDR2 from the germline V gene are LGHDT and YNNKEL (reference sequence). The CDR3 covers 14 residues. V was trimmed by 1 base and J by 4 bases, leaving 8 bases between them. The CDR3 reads CASSQGGFYNEQFF. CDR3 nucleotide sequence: TGTGCCAGCAGCCAAGGGGGGTTTTACAATGAGCAGTTCTTC.

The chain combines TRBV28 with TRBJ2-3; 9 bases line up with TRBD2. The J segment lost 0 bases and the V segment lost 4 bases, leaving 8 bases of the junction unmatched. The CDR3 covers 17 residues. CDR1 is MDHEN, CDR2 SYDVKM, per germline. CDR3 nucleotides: TGTGCCAGCAGTTCCTTAGCGGGGGCGAGTAGCACAGATACGCAGTATTTT. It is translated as CASSSLAGASSTDTQYF. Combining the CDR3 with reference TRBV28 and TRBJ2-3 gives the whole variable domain DVKVTQSSRYLVKRTGEKVFLECVQDMDHENMFWYRQDPGLGLRLIYFSYDVKMKEKGDIPEGYSVSREKKERFSLILESASTNQTSMYLCASSSLAGASSTDTQYFGPGTRLTVL.

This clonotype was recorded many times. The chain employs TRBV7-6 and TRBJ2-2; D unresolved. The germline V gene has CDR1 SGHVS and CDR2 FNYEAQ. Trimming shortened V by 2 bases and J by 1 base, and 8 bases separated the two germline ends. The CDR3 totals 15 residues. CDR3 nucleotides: TGTGCCAGCAGCTTATTCGACGGGAACACCGGGGAGCTGTTTTTT. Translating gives CASSLFDGNTGELFF.

CDR3 protein: CASSYRDRDYYGQYF. The CDR3 region has the DNA TGTGCCAGCAGCTACCGGGACAGAGATTACTACGGGCAGTACTTC. The gene calls are TRBV21-1 and TRBJ2-5; the table gives TRBD1 as D, unverified against the DNA. TRBV21-1 is shown as a pseudogene. There are 15 residues in the CDR3.

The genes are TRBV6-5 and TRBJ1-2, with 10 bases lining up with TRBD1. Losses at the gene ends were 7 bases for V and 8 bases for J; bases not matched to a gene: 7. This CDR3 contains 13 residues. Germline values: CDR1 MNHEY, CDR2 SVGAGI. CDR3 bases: TGTGCCAGCAACACTGGGACAGGGGACGGCTACACCTTC. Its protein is CASNTGTGDGYTF.